The 21 T cell receptor beta chains reported below all come from one sample, sequenced in a study of blood T cell repertoires in COVID-19. Produced via immunoSEQ multiplex PCR; TCRdb's table is partial and in-frame only. Of 110,000 to 150,000 clones listed, about three quarters are singletons. Input material: peripheral blood. These receptors came from a woman between 55 and 75 years old with acute or convalescent COVID-19.

The gene calls are TRBV30 and TRBJ1-1, with D uncertain. This CDR3 spans 13 amino acids. CDR1 and CDR2 (germline): GTSNPN, SVGIG (reference sequence). Between the trimmed V and J ends, which lost 5 bases and 2 bases, there was a span of 12 bases. DNA for the CDR3: TGTGCCTGGTCCCAGGCGATTAACACTGAAGCTTTCTTT. It codes for CAWSQAINTEAFF.

V usage is TRBV5-4 and J usage is TRBJ1-6; perhaps TRBD1 as D (5 bases). Trimming cost V 4 bases and J 9 bases, with 23 bases left between them. This CDR3 region has 17 residues. Looked up from germline, CDR1 is SGHNT and CDR2 is YYREEE (reference sequence). The CDR3 DNA reads as TGTGCCAGCAGCGCGGGGGAAGCAGGGTACCGCGGTTCACCCCTCCACTTT. It encodes CASSAGEAGYRGSPLHF.

CDR3: CASRLQGRAQETQYF. CDR3 nucleotides: TGTGCCAGCAGGCTTCAAGGGCGGGCACAAGAGACCCAGTACTTC. J is TRBJ2-5 and V is TRBV2, with a weak D call TRBD2 (5 bases). Trimming shortened V by 6 bases and J by 2 bases, and 16 bases separated the two germline ends. The CDR3 is 15 amino acids. In germline, CDR1 is SNHLY, CDR2 FYNNEI.

This clone showed up just a few times. The genes are TRBV6-5 and TRBJ2-1; possibly TRBD2 for D (6 bases). The CDR3 extends over 14 amino acids. The germline V gene encodes CDR1 MNHEY and CDR2 SVGAGI. V was clipped by 2 bases and J by 6 bases, with 11 bases between them. The CDR3 reads CASSYGTSLNEQFF. CDR3 bases: TGTGCCAGCAGTTACGGAACTAGCCTCAATGAGCAGTTCTTC.

J is TRBJ2-7 and V is TRBV5-1; 7 bases are a match to TRBD2. Trimming removed 1 base from V and 3 bases from J; junction bases left unmatched: 4. This CDR3 has 14 amino acids. CDR1 and CDR2 from the germline V gene are SGHRS and YFSETQ. The CDR3 loop is CASSLTPSGYEQYF. Here the CDR3 DNA reads TGCGCCAGCAGCTTGACGCCTAGCGGCTACGAGCAGTACTTC.

The genes are TRBV27 and TRBJ2-5; D may be TRBD2 (5 bases). Looked up from germline, CDR1 is MNHEY and CDR2 is SMNVEV (reference sequence). Trimming pared 7 bases from V and 7 bases from J, leaving 16 bases between. This CDR3 is built from 13 residues. CDR3 DNA sequence: TGTGCCAGCAAAGCGGCCCCTGGAGGGACCCAGTACTTC. Translating gives CASKAAPGGTQYF.

This sequence joins TRBV28 and TRBJ2-7; TRBD2 agrees at 8 bases. J was trimmed by 1 base and V by 1 base; bases with no gene match: 6. CDR1 MDHEN and CDR2 SYDVKM come from the germline V gene. This CDR3 is 16 amino acids long. CDR3 region: CASSLSGGRPSYEQYF. The CDR3 DNA sequence: TGTGCCAGCAGTTTATCCGGCGGGAGGCCTTCCTACGAGCAGTACTTC.

J is TRBJ2-3 and V is TRBV19; D possibly corresponds to TRBD1 (5 bases). CDR3 size: 13 residues. Germline V lookup: CDR1 LNHDA, CDR2 SQIVND (reference sequence). The germline V and J ends were trimmed by 6 bases and 0 bases, with 7 bases remaining between them. The CDR3 DNA reads TGTGCCAGTAGAAACAGGAGCACAGATACGCAGTATTTT. It specifies CASRNRSTDTQYF.

This clone was counted once. CDR3 bases: TGTGCCAGCAGTTTACGACACGCAGGGGGGAATAGCCAGCCCCAGCATTTT. It yields the protein CASSLRHAGGNSQPQHF. The genes are TRBV28 and TRBJ1-5, with TRBD1 matching over 7 bases. V shed 2 bases, J shed 7 bases, and the junction held 14 bases outside the gene matches. CDR3 length: 17 amino acids. Per germline, CDR1 MDHEN and CDR2 SYDVKM.

The chain uses TRBV5-1 and TRBJ2-6; TRBD1 might be the D (5 bases). The CDR3 runs to 15 residues. CDR1 is SGHRS, CDR2 YFSETQ, per germline. The V and J ends lost 3 bases and 2 bases respectively, with 9 bases between them. The CDR3 sequence: CASSSQGAGANVLTF. CDR3 DNA: TGCGCCAGCAGCTCGCAGGGTGCTGGGGCCAACGTCCTGACTTTC.

The rearrangement links TRBV6-5 to TRBJ2-2; D perhaps matches TRBD1 (5 bases). This CDR3 has 13 residues. Germline V gene sequence: CDR1 MNHEY, CDR2 SVGAGI. V lost 2 bases, J lost 6 bases, and 7 bases lay in between. This CDR3 reads CASSYGHAGELFF. In DNA, the CDR3 is TGTGCCAGCAGTTACGGACACGCCGGGGAGCTGTTTTTT.

This clone was counted only a few times. The CDR3 region is CASSIGTAGANVLTF. Written as DNA, the CDR3 is TGTGCCAGCAGCATCGGGACTGCTGGGGCCAACGTCCTGACTTTC. The chain is built from TRBV9 and TRBJ2-6; D is possibly TRBD2 (6 bases). This CDR3 region has 15 residues. Trimming took 4 bases from V and 2 from J, leaving 10 bases between them. The germline gives CDR1 SGDLS, CDR2 YYNGEE.

This chain uses TRBV27 with TRBJ2-7, with TRBD2 identical over 8 bases. This CDR3 contains 18 residues. Germline CDR1 is MNHEY and CDR2 is SMNVEV (reference sequence). V shed 5 bases, J shed 2 bases, and the junction held 17 bases outside the gene matches. CDR3 bases: TGTGCCAGCAGTGGCCGGACTAGCACCAAACTGGGTGCCTACGAGCAGTACTTC. Translation: CASSGRTSTKLGAYEQYF.

V gene TRBV28 combines with J gene TRBJ2-5; TRBD2 might be the D (6 bases). Trimming cost V 2 bases and J 3 bases, with 7 bases left between them. This CDR3 comprises 13 residues. Looked up from germline, CDR1 is MDHEN and CDR2 is SYDVKM. The CDR3 region is CASSLGGKETQYF. DNA for the CDR3: TGTGCCAGCAGTTTAGGGGGGAAAGAGACCCAGTACTTC.

The chain couples TRBV18 to TRBJ2-3, with 8 bases matching TRBD1. Germline trimming cut 7 bases from V and 2 bases from J; bases unmatched to any gene: 2. The CDR3 is 13 residues long. Germline V lookup: CDR1 KGHSH, CDR2 LQKENI. CDR3 sequence: CASLDRVTDTQYF. In DNA form, the CDR3 reads TGTGCCAGCTTGGACAGGGTCACAGATACGCAGTATTTT.

This clone was recorded only once. The chain combines TRBV5-1 with TRBJ2-7, with 13 bases that match TRBD2. With V trimmed by 4 bases and J by 5 bases, 6 bases remained unmatched. This CDR3 is 15 amino acids long. Germline CDR1 and CDR2: SGHRS and YFSETQ. This chain's CDR3 is CASSIGTSGINEQYF. As DNA, the CDR3 is TGCGCCAGCAGCATCGGGACTAGCGGGATTAACGAGCAGTACTTC.

The rearrangement uses TRBV7-8 and TRBJ2-1; 8 bases match TRBD2. Trimming removed 2 bases from V and 5 bases from J; junction bases left unmatched: 11. The CDR3 extends over 17 amino acids. Germline V gives CDR1 SGHVS, CDR2 FQNEAQ. The CDR3 here is CASSLLEAGESHNEQFF. CDR3 sequence (DNA): TGTGCCAGCAGCTTATTGGAAGCGGGAGAATCCCACAATGAGCAGTTCTTC.

The rearrangement links TRBV15 to TRBJ2-1, with D perhaps matching TRBD2 (5 bases). The CDR3 is made up of 14 amino acids. V was shortened by 4 bases and J by 7 bases, with 14 bases between the two germline ends. The germline CDR1 and CDR2 sequences are LNHNV and YYDKDF (reference sequence). Here the CDR3 reads CATSNGGSGNEQFF. The DNA of the CDR3 is TGTGCCACCAGCAACGGTGGGAGCGGAAATGAGCAGTTCTTC.

The rearrangement uses TRBV19 and TRBJ2-5, with 11 bases that match TRBD2. CDR3 length equals 19 residues. V dropped 6 bases and J dropped 4; count of bases not matched to a gene: 19. Germline V gene data show CDR1 as LNHDA and CDR2 as SQIVND (reference sequence). The CDR3: CASRRKTMTSGDSGETQYF. CDR3 bases: TGTGCCAGTAGAAGAAAAACTATGACTAGCGGGGACTCGGGAGAGACCCAGTACTTC. Full variable domain (outside the CDR3, taken from reference TRBV19 and TRBJ2-5): DGGITQSPKYLFRKEGQNVTLSCEQNLNHDAMYWYRQDPGQGLRLIYYSQIVNDFQKGDIAEGYSVSREKKESFPLTVTSAQKNPTAFYLCASRRKTMTSGDSGETQYFGPGTRLLVL.

V is TRBV4-1 and J is TRBJ1-4; TRBD1 matches at 7 bases. Germline CDR1 is MGHRA and CDR2 is YSYEKL. The CDR3 is 17 amino acids. V shed 3 bases and J 7 bases; nucleotides not matched to a gene: 14. The CDR3 DNA follows: TGCGCCAGCAGCCAGGAAGGGGGCCGTGATGGGAGTGAAAAACTGTTTTTT. Translating it yields CASSQEGGRDGSEKLFF.

The chain uses TRBV28 and TRBJ1-6; D may be TRBD1 (5 bases). The length of the CDR3 is 14 residues. With 2 bases removed from V and 8 bases from J, the gap between germline ends came to 10 bases. Germline lookup yields CDR1 MDHEN and CDR2 SYDVKM. The CDR3 is CASSLIGEDSPLHF. The CDR3, as DNA: TGTGCCAGCAGTTTAATAGGGGAGGATTCACCCCTCCACTTT.